The 31 T cell receptor beta chains below were found in one sample sequenced in a study of OX40 agonist ivuxolimab in advanced cancers. Clones were read by immunoSEQ multiplex PCR, and TCRdb kept only the in-frame ones, dropping some. The profile shows over 65,000 clones, approximately 90% of them singletons. The starting material was CD4+ or CD8+ T cells sorted from blood, obtained in a trial of the OX40 agonist ivuxolimab. The receptors shown here come from an adult with an advanced solid tumor such as melanoma, head and neck, liver or kidney cancer.

This clone was seen only once. J is TRBJ1-1 and V is TRBV7-6; 10 nucleotides align to TRBD1. V shed 3 bases, J shed 7 bases, and the junction held 5 bases outside the gene matches. Germline-derived CDR1 and CDR2 are SGHVS and FNYEAQ. CDR3 length: 14 amino acids. The CDR3 region is CASSLTGGGNEAFF. CDR3 sequence (DNA): TGTGCCAGCAGCTTGACAGGGGGCGGAAATGAAGCTTTCTTT.

V usage is TRBV19 and J usage is TRBJ1-5, with 7 positions matching TRBD1. Germline CDR1 and CDR2: LNHDA and SQIVND (reference sequence). After removal of 7 bases from V and 0 bases from J, the junction contained 9 bases not matched to a gene. The CDR3 is 16 amino acids. CDR3 loop: CASISSGGNSNQPQHF. The CDR3, as DNA: TGTGCCAGTATTTCTTCAGGGGGGAATAGCAATCAGCCCCAGCATTTT.

This chain connects TRBV28 to TRBJ2-3, with D possibly being TRBD2 (5 bases). Trimming cost V 10 bases and J 0 bases, with 17 bases left between them. The CDR3 has 15 amino acids. CDR1 is MDHEN, CDR2 SYDVKM, per germline. The CDR3 sequence is CATRDQRSSTDTQYF. The CDR3 DNA reads as TGTGCCACGCGTGACCAGCGGTCTAGCACAGATACGCAGTATTTT.

This clone was seen only a few times. The chain employs TRBV5-8 and TRBJ1-5, with D uncertain. The germline V and J ends were trimmed by 4 bases and 4 bases, with 9 bases remaining between them. The CDR3 length is 13 residues. Germline CDR1 reads SGHTS; CDR2 reads YDEGEE. As DNA, the CDR3 is TGTGCCAGCAGCAACTCACGGAATCAGCCCCAGCATTTT. Translation: CASSNSRNQPQHF.

The J gene is TRBJ1-5, the V gene TRBV6-1, with D perhaps TRBD1 (5 bases). V was clipped by 3 bases and J by 0 bases, with 6 bases between them. The CDR3 has 14 residues. Looked up from germline, CDR1 is MNHNS and CDR2 is SASEGT. Written as DNA, the CDR3 is TGTGCCAGCAGTGAGACAGATAGCAATCAGCCCCAGCATTTT. It is translated as CASSETDSNQPQHF.

The CDR3 spells CASSEVPENTEAFF. The CDR3 bases are TGTGCCAGCAGTGAAGTCCCAGAGAACACTGAAGCTTTCTTT. The chain carries TRBV6-1 and TRBJ1-1, with D unclear. CDR1 and CDR2 from the germline V gene are MNHNS and SASEGT. The CDR3 totals 14 residues. The V end lost 1 base, the J end lost 1 base, and 7 bases lay between the germline ends.

The chain has TRBV5-6 and TRBJ1-2, with D uncertain. Trimming pared 5 bases from V and 2 bases from J, leaving 4 bases between. Germline-derived CDR1 and CDR2 are SGHDT and YYEEEE. This CDR3 region has 11 residues. The CDR3 sequence: CASSANYGYTF. The CDR3 nucleotides read TGTGCCAGCAGTGCCAACTATGGCTACACCTTC.

J is TRBJ2-7 and V is TRBV7-9; 14 bases agree with TRBD2. The junction had 3 bases not matched to a gene; V was cut back by 7 bases and J by 1 base. Looked up from germline, CDR1 is SEHNR and CDR2 is FQNEAQ (reference sequence). This CDR3 contains 15 residues. CDR3 in amino acids: CASTGTSGRSYEQYF. The CDR3 DNA reads TGTGCCAGCACCGGGACTAGCGGGAGATCCTACGAGCAGTACTTC.

As concerns this clone: Sequence at one end of the junction differs from germline and may be a read error. The chain has TRBV4-1 and TRBJ2-1, with D possibly being TRBD1 or TRBD2 (5 bases each). This CDR3 contains 14 residues. Germline CDR1 is MGHRA and CDR2 is YSYEKL. Here the CDR3 DNA reads TGCGCCAGCAGCCAAAGGGACGGCTACAGTGAGCAGTTCTTC. Protein: CASSQRDGYSEQFF.

This chain's CDR3 is CASSSGSHEQYF. The CDR3 DNA reads TGCGCCAGCAGCTCTGGATCCCACGAGCAGTACTTC. This rearrangement joins TRBV5-1 to TRBJ2-7; D is uncertain. CDR3 length equals 12 residues. The germline gives CDR1 SGHRS, CDR2 YFSETQ. Between the trimmed V and J ends, which lost 3 bases and 5 bases, there was a span of 9 bases.

Notes on this clone: One end of the junction varies from germline; a read error may be responsible. The V and J genes are TRBV4-1 and TRBJ2-1; TRBD2 agrees at 7 bases. This CDR3 is 13 amino acids long. Germline V gives CDR1 MGHRA, CDR2 YSYEKL. In nucleotides, the CDR3 is TGCGCCAGCAGCCAAGATCGGTCGGGACTAAGGATCTTC. Encoded protein: CASSQDRSGLRIF.

The chain joins TRBV6-5 to TRBJ1-5; D gene unclear. The V gene's germline CDR1 is MNHEY and CDR2 SVGAGI. V was shortened by 3 bases and J by 3 bases, with 6 bases between the two germline ends. The CDR3 is made up of 13 amino acids. The CDR3 DNA reads TGTGCCAGCAGTTATATAGCCAATCAGCCCCAGCATTTT. Its protein product is CASSYIANQPQHF.

Written as DNA, the CDR3 is TGTGCCAGCAGCTTACCCGGACTAGCGGGGTACACAGATACGCAGTATTTT. Translation gives CASSLPGLAGYTDTQYF. The rearrangement joins TRBV5-6 to TRBJ2-3; 12 nucleotides agree with TRBD2. The junction had 6 bases not matched to a gene; V was cut back by 2 bases and J by 2 bases. There are 17 residues in the CDR3. CDR1 is SGHDT and CDR2 is YYEEEE in the germline V gene.

A single count supports this clone. J is TRBJ1-1 and V is TRBV5-1, with D possibly TRBD1 on 5 matching bases. CDR3 size: 17 residues. Germline assignment: CDR1 SGHRS and CDR2 YFSETQ. V lost 3 bases, J lost 3 bases, and 21 bases lay in between. The CDR3 is CASSSGTLSFTHTEAFF. CDR3 sequence (DNA): TGCGCCAGCAGCTCCGGGACCTTGTCGTTTACTCACACTGAAGCTTTCTTT.

CDR3 DNA: TGTGCCAGCAGTGGACAGGCCCCGGGAGAAAAACTGTTTTTT. Its translation: CASSGQAPGEKLFF. This rearrangement joins TRBV25-1 to TRBJ1-4, with D maybe TRBD1 (6 bases). Germline CDR1 MGHDK, CDR2 SYGVNS. CDR3 length equals 14 residues. The V and J ends lost 4 bases and 8 bases respectively, with 14 bases between them.

The chain has TRBV18 and TRBJ1-3; possible D gene TRBD1, 5 bases. Germline V gives CDR1 KGHSH, CDR2 LQKENI. Trimming shortened V by 0 bases and J by 4 bases, and 10 bases separated the two germline ends. The length of the CDR3 is 15 residues. CDR3: CASSPPAAGGNTIYF. CDR3 coding DNA: TGTGCCAGCTCACCACCAGCAGCAGGGGGAAACACCATATATTTT.

The rearrangement links TRBV29-1 to TRBJ2-2; D perhaps matches TRBD1 (6 bases). V shed 8 bases and J shed 4 bases, with 11 bases lying between them. The CDR3 loop spans 12 amino acids. Germline V gives CDR1 SQVTM, CDR2 ANQGSEA. This chain's CDR3 is CSTAGVTGELFF. CDR3 sequence (DNA): TGCAGCACCGCAGGGGTCACCGGGGAGCTGTTTTTT.

The genes are TRBV18 and TRBJ2-5; 10 bases are shared with TRBD2. The CDR3 is made up of 18 amino acids. Germline V lookup: CDR1 KGHSH, CDR2 LQKENI. V trimming: 2 bases; J trimming: 1 base; junction bases outside the gene matches: 10. CDR3 nucleotide sequence: TGTGCCAGCTCACCAAGACTAGCGGGCGGATCATCCCAAGAGACCCAGTACTTC. Its protein is CASSPRLAGGSSQETQYF. Based on the CDR3 plus reference TRBV18 and TRBJ2-5, the full variable domain is NAGVMQNPRHLVRRRGQEARLRCSPMKGHSHVYWYRQLPEEGLKFMVYLQKENIIDESGMPKERFSAEFPKEGPSILRIQQVVRGDSAAYFCASSPRLAGGSSQETQYFGPGTRLLVL.

This rearrangement joins TRBV23-1 to TRBJ2-3, with a possible D match to TRBD1 (6 bases). TRBV23-1 is given ORF status, its function remaining uncertain. This CDR3 has 15 residues. Deletions cut 3 bases from V and 4 bases from J, with 14 bases between. Written as DNA, the CDR3 is TGCGCCAGCAGTCATTGGGGCAGGGGACCAGATACGCAGTATTTT. It translates to CASSHWGRGPDTQYF.

Only one count was recorded for this clone. The chain is built from TRBV5-6 and TRBJ1-5; D gene uncertain. Between the trimmed V and J ends, which lost 0 bases and 4 bases, there was a span of 2 bases. Germline loops: CDR1 SGHDT, CDR2 YYEEEE. The length of the CDR3 is 12 residues. The CDR3 loop is CASSLGNQPQHF. The CDR3 nucleotides are TGTGCCAGCAGCTTGGGGAATCAGCCCCAGCATTTT.

V is TRBV5-4 and J is TRBJ2-1; weak D call: TRBD2 (6 bases). The germline gives CDR1 SGHNT, CDR2 YYREEE (reference sequence). The CDR3 totals 14 residues. V lost 4 bases to trimming and J lost 6 bases, with 14 bases between them. The CDR3 reads CASSLGGGSNEQFF. As DNA, the CDR3 is TGTGCCAGCAGCCTGGGGGGAGGATCCAATGAGCAGTTCTTC.

This chain joins TRBV4-1 and TRBJ2-4, with D possibly TRBD2 on 6 matching bases. The germline V gene encodes CDR1 MGHRA and CDR2 YSYEKL. The CDR3 covers 18 residues. V lost 1 base and J 0 bases, leaving 16 bases between the germline ends. DNA of the CDR3: TGCGCCAGCAGCCAAGGTTTCGGGGGTACCGGAGCCAAAAACATTCAGTACTTC. It specifies CASSQGFGGTGAKNIQYF.

The chain joins TRBV28 to TRBJ2-5, with D perhaps matching TRBD2 (5 bases). Looked up from germline, CDR1 is MDHEN and CDR2 is SYDVKM. The CDR3 length is 13 residues. With 6 bases removed from V and 11 bases from J, the gap between germline ends came to 19 bases. CDR3 sequence reads: CASRVGLRSEQYF. In DNA, the CDR3 is TGTGCCAGCAGGGTAGGACTCCGGTCTGAGCAGTACTTC.

V gene TRBV19 combines with J gene TRBJ1-3; D is uncertain. Germline V gene lookup returns CDR1 LNHDA and CDR2 SQIVND (reference sequence). This CDR3 has 14 amino acids. The V and J ends lost 4 bases and 2 bases respectively, with 9 bases between them. CDR3 sequence reads: CASSSGRTGNTIYF. As DNA, the CDR3 is TGTGCCAGTAGTAGCGGGAGAACTGGAAACACCATATATTTT.

In its sample, this clone was seen once. This rearrangement joins TRBV4-1 to TRBJ2-1, with 8 bases that match TRBD2. With V trimmed by 4 bases and J by 7 bases, 15 bases remained unmatched. This CDR3 is built from 17 residues. CDR1 MGHRA and CDR2 YSYEKL come from the germline V gene. Here the CDR3 DNA reads TGCGCCAGCAGCCCCCAGAGCGGGGGCTCGGTGAGGAATGAGCAGTTCTTC. Amino acids: CASSPQSGGSVRNEQFF.

Only one count was recorded for this clone. A much larger clone sits a single nucleotide away, making a read error possible. Other DNA sequences within the sample encode an identical CDR3. The rearrangement joins TRBV2 to TRBJ1-5; D is unresolved. Germline loops: CDR1 SNHLY, CDR2 FYNNEI. The CDR3 is 14 residues long. The CDR3 DNA follows: TGTGCCAGCAACCAGGATGGGCGAAATCAGCCCCAACATTTT. Protein product: CASNQDGRNQPQHF.

The sample holds a few counts of this clone. This sequence joins TRBV2 and TRBJ2-3, with a weak D call TRBD1 (5 bases). Trimming took 11 bases from V and 0 from J, leaving 27 bases between them. CDR3 length: 18 residues. The V gene's germline CDR1 is SNHLY and CDR2 FYNNEI. The CDR3 spells CAGSGRSGMWESTDTQYF. CDR3 nucleotide sequence: TGTGCCGGATCTGGACGGTCAGGGATGTGGGAAAGCACAGATACGCAGTATTTT.

This sequence joins TRBV7-9 and TRBJ2-5, with a possible D match to TRBD1 (6 bases). V gave up 0 bases and J gave up 1 base, with 9 bases separating them. The germline gives CDR1 SEHNR, CDR2 FQNEAQ (reference sequence). CDR3 length: 15 amino acids. CDR3 in DNA: TGTGCCAGCAGCTTAGCCGTCAGGGGCCAAGAGACCCAGTACTTC. It encodes CASSLAVRGQETQYF. Using reference TRBV7-9 and TRBJ2-5 for the parts outside the CDR3, the full variable domain is DTGVSQNPRHKITKRGQNVTFRCDPISEHNRLYWYRQTLGQGPEFLTYFQNEAQLEKSRLLSDRFSAERPKGSFSTLEIQRTEQGDSAMYLCASSLAVRGQETQYFGPGTRLLVL.

The table lists this clone with a count of one. This sequence joins TRBV5-4 and TRBJ2-2; D is possibly TRBD1 (6 bases). Germline CDR1 reads SGHNT; CDR2 reads YYREEE (reference sequence). Trimming took 3 bases from V and 1 from J, leaving 10 bases between them. The CDR3 spans 15 residues. Written as DNA, the CDR3 is TGTGCCAGCAGCTCCACAGGGAGGAACACCGGGGAGCTGTTTTTT. Its translation is CASSSTGRNTGELFF.

As for this clone: Other DNA sequences within the sample encode an identical CDR3. The chain joins TRBV6-1 to TRBJ1-3; D gene uncertain. CDR3 length: 11 residues. Germline CDR1 is MNHNS and CDR2 is SASEGT. V gave up 4 bases and J gave up 4 bases, with 2 bases separating them. The CDR3 loop is CASSAGNTIYF. CDR3 coding DNA: TGTGCCAGCAGTGCGGGAAACACCATATATTTT.

The chain carries TRBV11-3 and TRBJ2-1, with D perhaps TRBD1 (8 bases). CDR3 length: 15 residues. The germline V gene has CDR1 SGHNT and CDR2 YENEEA. V gave up 4 bases and J gave up 9 bases, with 19 bases separating them. The DNA for the CDR3 is TGTGCCAGCAGCTCCACAGGGGGGGCCTGGAGTGAGCAGTTCTTC. Translation gives CASSSTGGAWSEQFF.